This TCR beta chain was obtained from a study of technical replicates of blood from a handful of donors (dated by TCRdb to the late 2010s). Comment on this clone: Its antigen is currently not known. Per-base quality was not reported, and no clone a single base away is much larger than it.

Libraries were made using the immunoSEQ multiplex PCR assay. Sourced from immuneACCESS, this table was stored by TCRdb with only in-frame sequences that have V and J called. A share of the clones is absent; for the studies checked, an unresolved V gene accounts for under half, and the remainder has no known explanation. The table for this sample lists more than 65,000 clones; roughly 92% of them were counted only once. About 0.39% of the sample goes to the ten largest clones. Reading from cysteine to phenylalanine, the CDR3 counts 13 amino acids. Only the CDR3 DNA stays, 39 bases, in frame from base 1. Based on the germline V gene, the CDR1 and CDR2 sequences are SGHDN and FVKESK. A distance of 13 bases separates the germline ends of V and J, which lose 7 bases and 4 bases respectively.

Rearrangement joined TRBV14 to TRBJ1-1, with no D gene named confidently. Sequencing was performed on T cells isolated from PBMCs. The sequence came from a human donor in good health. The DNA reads TGTGCCAGCACGGTCGGGGTTCTCACTGAAGCTTTCTTT. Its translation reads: CASTVGVLTEAFF.